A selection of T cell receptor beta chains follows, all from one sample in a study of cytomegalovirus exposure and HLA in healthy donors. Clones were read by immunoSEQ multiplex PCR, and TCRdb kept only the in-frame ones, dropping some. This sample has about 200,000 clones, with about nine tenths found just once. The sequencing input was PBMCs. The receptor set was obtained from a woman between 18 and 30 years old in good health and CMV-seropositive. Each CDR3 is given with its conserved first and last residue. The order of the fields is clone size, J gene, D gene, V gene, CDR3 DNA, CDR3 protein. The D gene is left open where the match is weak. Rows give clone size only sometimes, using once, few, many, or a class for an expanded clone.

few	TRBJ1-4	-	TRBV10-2	TGCGCCAGCAGTGAGTCAACCAGGGGTGAAAAACTGTTTTTT	CASSESTRGEKLFF
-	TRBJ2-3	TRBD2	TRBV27	TGTGCCAGCACACCCTATCTATCCGGGACTAGCGGGGGAACTAGCACAGATACGCAGTATTTT	CASTPYLSGTSGGTSTDTQYF
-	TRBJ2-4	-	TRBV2	TGTGCCAGCAGTGAACCCCGGTTAGCCAAAAACATTCAGTACTTC	CASSEPRLAKNIQYF
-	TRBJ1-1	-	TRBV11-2	TGTGCCAGCAGCCGCATAGGGAGCACTGAAGCTTTCTTT	CASSRIGSTEAFF
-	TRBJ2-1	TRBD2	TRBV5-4	TGTGCCAGCAGCTTGGTTCCAGCGGGAGGGACCTACAATGAGCAGTTCTTC	CASSLVPAGGTYNEQFF
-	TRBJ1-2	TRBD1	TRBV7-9	TGTGCCAGCAGCAAGACAGGGGCGGGAGGCTACACCTTC	CASSKTGAGGYTF
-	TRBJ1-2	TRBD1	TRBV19	TGTGCCAGTAGTATCGACAGGGGTCGTGGCTACACCTTC	CASSIDRGRGYTF
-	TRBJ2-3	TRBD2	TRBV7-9	TGTGCCAGCAGCCCGCCCGGGACTAGTAGTGGCTGGGGCACAGATACGCAGTATTTT	CASSPPGTSSGWGTDTQYF
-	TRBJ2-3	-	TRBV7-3	TGTGCCAGCAGCCCAGACAACACAGATACGCAGTATTTT	CASSPDNTDTQYF
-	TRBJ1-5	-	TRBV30	TGTGCCTGGACTTATGGCAATCAGCCCCAGCATTTT	CAWTYGNQPQHF
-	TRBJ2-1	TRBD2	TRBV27	TGTGCCAGCGGGACTAGCGGGAAAAATGAGCAGTTCTTC	CASGTSGKNEQFF
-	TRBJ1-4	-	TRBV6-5	TGTGCCAGCAGAACAGTCCTGACAACTAATGAAAAACTGTTTTTT	CASRTVLTTNEKLFF
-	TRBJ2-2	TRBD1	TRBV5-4	TGTGCCAGCAGAGGGGGCACGAGGGAAACCGGGGAGCTGTTTTTT	CASRGGTRETGELFF
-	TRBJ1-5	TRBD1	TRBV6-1	TGTGCCAGCAGTGAAGGGACAGGGTCTCATCAGCCCCAGCATTTT	CASSEGTGSHQPQHF
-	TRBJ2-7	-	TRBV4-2	TGTGCCAGCAGCCAAGATTTCGGGTCCTACGAGCAGTACTTC	CASSQDFGSYEQYF
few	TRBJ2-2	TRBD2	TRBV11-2	TGTGCCAGCAGCTTAGATCGGGGGGTTCTCACCGGGGAGCTGTTTTTT	CASSLDRGVLTGELFF
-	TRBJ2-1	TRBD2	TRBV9	TGTGCCAGCAGCGCAGGGACTAGCGGGAGTAGTGAGCAGTTCTTC	CASSAGTSGSSEQFF
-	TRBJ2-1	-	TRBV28	TGTGCCAGCAGAGAAGCGGTCCGAGGGATGTTCTTC	CASREAVRGMFF
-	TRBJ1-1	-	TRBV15	TGTGCCACCAGCAGAGATGGGGGGAATTCCCCTGAAGCTTTCTTT	CATSRDGGNSPEAFF
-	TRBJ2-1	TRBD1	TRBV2	TGTGCCAGCAGCCGGGACAGGGTTACCGTCAATGAGCAGTTCTTC	CASSRDRVTVNEQFF
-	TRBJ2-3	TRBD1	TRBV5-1	TGCGCCAGCAGCCCCGACAGGGGAACAGATACGCAGTATTTT	CASSPDRGTDTQYF
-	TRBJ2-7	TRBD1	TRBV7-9	TGTGCCAGCAGCCCTCTCCCCGGACAGGAATACTACGAGCAGTACTTC	CASSPLPGQEYYEQYF
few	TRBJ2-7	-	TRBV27	TGTGCCAGCAGTTTGGGGCGGGGACCCTACGAGCAGTACTTC	CASSLGRGPYEQYF
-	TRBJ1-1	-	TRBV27	TGTGCCAGCAGTTTACCCGGACGGGGAGCTTTCTTT	CASSLPGRGAFF
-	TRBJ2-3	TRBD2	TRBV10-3	TGTGCCATCAGTTCGGCAGGGACTAGCGGGAGACCCACAGATACGCAGTATTTT	CAISSAGTSGRPTDTQYF
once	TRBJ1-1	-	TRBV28	TGTGCCAGCAGCCCAACTCTACCGGTCCAGAACACTGAAGCTTTCTTT	CASSPTLPVQNTEAFF
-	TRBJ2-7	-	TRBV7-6	TGTGCCAGCAGCTTCGAAACGGGACAAGCCGACTACGAGCAGTACTTC	CASSFETGQADYEQYF
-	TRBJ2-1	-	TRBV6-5	TGTGCCAGCAGTATGTCTCTGGGGAGAGGTGAGCAGTTCTTC	CASSMSLGRGEQFF
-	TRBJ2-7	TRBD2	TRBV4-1	TGCGCCAGCAGCCAAATACTAGCGGGAGACTACGAGCAGTACTTC	CASSQILAGDYEQYF
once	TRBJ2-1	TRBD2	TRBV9	TGTGCCAGCAGCGCTGAACTAGCGGGTTTCTACAATGAGCAGTTCTTC	CASSAELAGFYNEQFF
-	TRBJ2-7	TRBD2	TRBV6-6	TGTGCCAGCAGCCGCGGACTAGCGGGAGGCGGAGAGCAGTACTTC	CASSRGLAGGGEQYF
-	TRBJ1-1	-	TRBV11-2	TGTGCCAGCAGCCAGACGAGGCGACGAGCTTTCTTT	CASSQTRRRAFF
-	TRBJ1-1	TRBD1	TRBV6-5	TGTGCCAGCAGTCGGGACAGACAAGCTTTCTTT	CASSRDRQAFF
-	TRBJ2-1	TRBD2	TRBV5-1	TGCGCCAGCAGCTTAGGGACTAGCGGGAGTGCCTACAATGAGCAGTTCTTC	CASSLGTSGSAYNEQFF
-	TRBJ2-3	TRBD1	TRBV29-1	TGCAGCGTTGAGGCAGGGGGCATTGCAGATACGCAGTATTTT	CSVEAGGIADTQYF
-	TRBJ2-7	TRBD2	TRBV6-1	TGTGCCAGCAGTGAACTAGCGGACCTTTACGAGCAGTACTTC	CASSELADLYEQYF
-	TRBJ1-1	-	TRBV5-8	TGTGCCAGCAGCTTACTCTTTGGTGAAGCTTTCTTT	CASSLLFGEAFF
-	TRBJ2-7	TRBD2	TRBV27	TGTGCCAGCGGGGGGAGCGGGAGTAGGGGTTGGTCCTACGAGCAGTACTTC	CASGGSGSRGWSYEQYF
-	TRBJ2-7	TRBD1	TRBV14	TGTGCCAGCAGTCATCCCCAGGGGGCAATTTCTAACGAGCAGTACTTC	CASSHPQGAISNEQYF
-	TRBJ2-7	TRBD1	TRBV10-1	TGCGCCAGCAGTGATAGTGGGACAGGAGTTTACGAGCAGTACTTC	CASSDSGTGVYEQYF
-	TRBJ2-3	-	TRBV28	TGTGCCAGCAGAAAGGGGCTAGATACGCAGTATTTT	CASRKGLDTQYF
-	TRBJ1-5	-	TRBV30	TGTGCCTGGAGGGGATCAGGGAACAATCAGCCCCAGCATTTT	CAWRGSGNNQPQHF
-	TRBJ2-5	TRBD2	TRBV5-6	TGTGCCAGCAGCTTGGACCTAGCGGGAGACTTCCAAGAGACCCAGTACTTC	CASSLDLAGDFQETQYF
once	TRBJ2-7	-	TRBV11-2	TGTGCCAGCAGCTCTCGGTACGAGCAGTACTTC	CASSSRYEQYF
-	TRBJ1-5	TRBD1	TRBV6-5	TGTGCCAGCAGTGACTCAGGGGGAAGCAATCAGCCCCAGCATTTT	CASSDSGGSNQPQHF
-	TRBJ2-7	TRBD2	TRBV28	TGTGCCAGCAGACTAGCGGAAAACTACTACGAGCAGTACTTC	CASRLAENYYEQYF
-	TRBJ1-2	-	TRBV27	TGTGCCAGCAGTTTATCAATCGGGATAAACTATGGCTACACCTTC	CASSLSIGINYGYTF
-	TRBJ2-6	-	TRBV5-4	TGTGCCAGCAGCTTGGGGGAGAGGAGCTCTGGGGCCAACGTCCTGACTTTC	CASSLGERSSGANVLTF
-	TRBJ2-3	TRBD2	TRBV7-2	TGTGCCAGCAGCTTAAATCCGGGACTAGGGATAGATACGCAGTATTTT	CASSLNPGLGIDTQYF
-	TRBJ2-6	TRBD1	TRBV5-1	TGCGCCAGCAGCCTATCGCGGGTCTTGGGACAGGCTAGGGTCTCTGGGGCCAACGTCCTGACTTTC	CASSLSRVLGQARVSGANVLTF